This entry lists 12 T cell receptor beta chains sequenced from one sample in a study of T cell responses to AZD1222 COVID-19 vaccine. TCRdb's table, derived via immunoSEQ multiplex PCR, lists solely in-frame clones and lacks some. The sample holds approximately 150,000 clones, roughly nine tenths seen once. This sample comprised peripheral blood, obtained on day 0 of AZD1222 vaccination. These receptors all come from an adult in good health.

The chain employs TRBV7-2 and TRBJ1-1; D not resolved. This CDR3 has 14 amino acids. CDR1 is SGHTA and CDR2 is FQGNSA in the germline V gene. The germline V and J ends were trimmed by 1 base and 2 bases, with 8 bases remaining between them. DNA for the CDR3: TGTGCCAGCAGCTTAGAAGTGACTAACACTGAAGCTTTCTTT. It yields the protein CASSLEVTNTEAFF. The whole variable domain, filled in from reference TRBV7-2 and TRBJ1-1, reads GAGVSQSPSNKVTEKGKDVELRCDPISGHTALYWYRQSLGQGLEFLIYFQGNSAPDKSGLPSDRFSAERTGGSVSTLTIQRTQQEDSAVYLCASSLEVTNTEAFFGQGTRLTVV.

The chain employs TRBV4-1 and TRBJ1-5, with D hard to call. The CDR3 covers 13 residues. CDR1 MGHRA and CDR2 YSYEKL come from the germline V gene. V was cut by 4 bases and J by 4 bases, with 8 bases left in between. The DNA of the CDR3 is TGCGCCAGCAGCCCCGACCTGAATCAGCCCCAGCATTTT. Its protein is CASSPDLNQPQHF.

This chain joins TRBV19 and TRBJ2-1, with TRBD2 identical over 9 bases. Germline trimming cut 4 bases from V and 2 bases from J; bases unmatched to any gene: 6. Germline values: CDR1 LNHDA, CDR2 SQIVND (reference sequence). CDR3 length: 16 amino acids. CDR3 nucleotide sequence: TGTGCCAGTAGTACCGGACTAGCGAGGCCCTACAATGAGCAGTTCTTC. Its translation is CASSTGLARPYNEQFF.

The chain has TRBV7-2 and TRBJ2-7, with D possibly TRBD1 on 6 matching bases. Germline loops: CDR1 SGHTA, CDR2 FQGNSA. Trimming shortened V by 3 bases and J by 2 bases, and 14 bases separated the two germline ends. This CDR3 region has 15 residues. CDR3 sequence reads: CASSLLTGLTYEQYF. The CDR3 DNA reads as TGTGCCAGCAGCTTGCTGACAGGCCTCACCTACGAGCAGTACTTC.

DNA of the CDR3: TGTGCCAGCACCGATAACTGGGGACTAGCGGGAGGGCGGCAGTTCTTC. Translation: CASTDNWGLAGGRQFF. The chain combines TRBV25-1 with TRBJ2-1; 16 bases align to TRBD2. This CDR3 has 16 residues. Germline CDR1 and CDR2: MGHDK and SYGVNS. J was trimmed by 12 bases and V by 7 bases; bases with no gene match: 12.

The V gene is TRBV4-3, the J gene TRBJ1-1; D is possibly TRBD1 (5 bases). This CDR3 is built from 14 residues. Germline CDR1 and CDR2: LGHNA and YSLEER. V was cut by 0 bases and J by 8 bases, with 13 bases left in between. Here the CDR3 DNA reads TGCGCCAGCAGCCAAGAATGGGGCAGACCGGAAGCTTTCTTT. Residues: CASSQEWGRPEAFF.

V usage is TRBV23-1 and J usage is TRBJ2-7; D unclear. TRBV23-1 is identified as an open reading frame with a role that is uncertain. Between the trimmed V and J ends, which lost 1 base and 0 bases, there was a span of 7 bases. This CDR3 region has 14 residues. CDR3 coding DNA: TGCGCCAGCAGTCAATGGGATCCCTCCTACGAGCAGTACTTC. This gives the protein CASSQWDPSYEQYF.

The genes are TRBV20-1 and TRBJ2-2; D not resolved. The germline V gene has CDR1 DFQATT and CDR2 SNEGSKA (reference sequence). Deletions cut 3 bases from V and 7 bases from J, with 15 bases between. CDR3 size: 14 residues. The CDR3 protein is CSASPSNGRGELFF. As DNA, the CDR3 is TGCAGTGCTAGTCCGTCAAACGGGCGCGGGGAGCTGTTTTTT.

J is TRBJ1-6 and V is TRBV5-4; the D is unclear. The CDR3 covers 14 residues. The germline V gene has CDR1 SGHNT and CDR2 YYREEE (reference sequence). V lost 3 bases, J lost 8 bases, and 12 bases lay in between. CDR3 protein: CASSSTGRDSPLHF. In DNA, the CDR3 is TGTGCCAGCAGCTCAACTGGACGGGATTCACCCCTCCACTTT.

A single count supports this clone. V and J are TRBV7-3 and TRBJ2-7, with a possible D match to TRBD1 (6 bases). The CDR3 extends over 14 amino acids. Per the germline V gene, CDR1 is SGHTA and CDR2 is FQGTGA. Trimming removed 4 bases from V and 3 bases from J, with 13 bases in between. CDR3 bases: TGTGCCAGCAGCTCGCAGGGGTATAGCTACGAGCAGTACTTC. Amino acid sequence: CASSSQGYSYEQYF.

The chain has TRBV3-1 (or the pseudogene TRBV3-2) and TRBJ1-3, with a tentative D call TRBD1 (5 bases). The CDR3 runs 15 residues. CDR1 LGHDT and CDR2 YNNKEL come from the germline V gene (reference sequence). V gave up 3 bases and J gave up 5 bases, with 14 bases separating them. The CDR3 DNA reads TGTGCCAGCAGCCACCGGGACCGCGGTAGAAACACCATATATTTT. It translates to CASSHRDRGRNTIYF.

V and J are TRBV5-1 and TRBJ1-1; no definite D call. This CDR3 spans 14 amino acids. The V and J ends lost 7 bases and 5 bases respectively, with 18 bases between them. CDR1 is SGHRS and CDR2 is YFSETQ in the germline V gene. The CDR3 DNA follows: TGCGCCAGCGGCCCAGTATCCGGGGTTACTGAAGCTTTCTTT. Its protein product is CASGPVSGVTEAFF.